The next 5 T cell receptor beta chains were all read from a single sample in a study of glioma-infiltrating T cells. The iRepertoire nested amplicon-rescue multiplex PCR amplified TCR alpha and beta CDR3s from RNA. TCRdb re-called the multiplex PCR reads through MiXCR, storing one row per CDR3 protein. Here the sample spans about 89,000 distinct CDR3 sequences, 23% being singletons. The sequencing sample was made of glioma tissue, nonneoplastic brain tissue, or PBMCs (not recorded which). These receptors were collected from a human donor with low-grade glioma or glioblastoma, undergoing nonglioma brain surgery, or in good health (not recorded which).

Ten or more counts support this clonotype. Here the CDR3 reads CASRAWGEGNQPQHF. The CDR3 DNA reads as TGTGCCAGCAGAGCGTGGGGGGAGGGCAATCAGCCCCAGCATTTT. This sequence joins TRBV2 and TRBJ1-5, with D possibly matching TRBD1 (5 bases). This CDR3 region has 15 residues. V lost 6 bases, J lost 2 bases, and 14 bases lay in between. In germline, CDR1 is SNHLY, CDR2 FYNNEI.

In this sample, this clonotype turned up many times. CDR3 region: CATSKRGGRTDTQYF. The DNA of the CDR3 is TGTGCCACCAGCAAACGCGGGGGCCGCACAGATACGCAGTATTTT. The chain is built from TRBV15 and TRBJ2-3; D is possibly TRBD2 (7 bases). The germline gives CDR1 LNHNV, CDR2 YYDKDF (reference sequence). CDR3 size: 15 residues. V lost 4 bases, J lost 1 base, and 12 bases lay in between.

This clonotype came up a few times. The V call is TRBV9, the J call TRBJ1-3, with a tentative D call TRBD1 (6 bases). The CDR3 runs to 15 residues. Germline assignment: CDR1 SGDLS and CDR2 YYNGEE. V was pared by 3 bases and J by 4 bases, with 14 bases between. The CDR3 is CASSGGQGWGNTIYF. The CDR3, as DNA: TGTGCCAGCAGCGGGGGACAAGGCTGGGGAAACACCATATATTTT. Supplemented by reference TRBV9 and TRBJ1-3, the full variable domain reads DSGVTQTPKHLITATGQRVTLRCSPRSGDLSVYWYQQSLDQGLQFLIQYYNGEERAKGNILERFSAQQFPDLHSELNLSSLELGDSALYFCASSGGQGWGNTIYFGEGSWLTVV.

This clonotype was detected ten times or more. The rearrangement links TRBV6-2 or TRBV6-3 to TRBJ2-5, with D perhaps matching TRBD1 (6 bases). Germline assignment: CDR1 MNHEY and CDR2 SVGEGT. V was clipped by 6 bases and J by 2 bases, with 13 bases between them. The CDR3 runs 14 residues. The CDR3 spells CASRLGGAQETQYF. In nucleotides, the CDR3 is TGTGCCAGCAGGTTAGGGGGAGCGCAAGAGACCCAGTACTTC.

The chain couples TRBV29-1 to TRBJ2-1, with 7 bases fitting TRBD2. Trimming at V came to 7 bases and at J to 2 bases, leaving 8 bases not matched to a gene. The germline CDR1 and CDR2 sequences are SQVTM and ANQGSEA. This CDR3 comprises 14 residues. The CDR3 is CSASAGLAYNEQFF. The CDR3, as DNA: TGCAGCGCATCAGCGGGGTTGGCCTACAATGAGCAGTTCTTC.